Below are 8 T cell receptor beta chains sequenced from a single sample in a study of a mutant IDH1 vaccine in newly diagnosed glioma. Time point of the sample: week 5, during vaccination. The content of each vaccine dose was 300 ug of mutant IDH1 20-mer peptide, and topical imiquimod accompanied it. Repertoires were generated with immunoSEQ multiplex PCR, while TCRdb's copy carries only in-frame clones and drops some. The data contain about 38,000 clones, approximately 80% of them singletons. No antigen has been identified for these receptors. The material sequenced was PBMCs, taken from a glioma patient whose treatment included an IDH1 peptide vaccine. All receptors derive from a man aged 35 to 55 with glioma.

CDR3 residues: CASSFSKTGQTYEQYF. The DNA for the CDR3 is TGTGCCAGCAGCTTCAGCAAGACAGGGCAGACCTACGAGCAGTACTTC. The chain carries TRBV7-9 and TRBJ2-7; TRBD1 agrees at 7 bases. V lost 3 bases and J lost 2; bases outside the gene matches: 10. The CDR3 length is 16 residues. CDR1 is SEHNR and CDR2 is FQNEAQ in the germline V gene (reference sequence).

The J gene is TRBJ1-5, the V gene TRBV19, with 7 bases fitting TRBD1. V trimming: 6 bases; J trimming: 5 bases; junction bases outside the gene matches: 10. This CDR3 region has 15 residues. Germline lookup yields CDR1 LNHDA and CDR2 SQIVND (reference sequence). The chain's CDR3 is CASRGSGQVYQPQHF. In DNA, the CDR3 is TGTGCCAGTAGAGGATCCGGACAGGTGTATCAGCCCCAGCATTTT.

The CDR3 loop is CASSPGHLSGANVLTF. The CDR3, as DNA: TGCGCCAGCAGCCCGGGACACCTCTCTGGGGCCAACGTCCTGACTTTC. The chain joins TRBV5-1 to TRBJ2-6; D might be TRBD1 (6 bases). Germline assignment: CDR1 SGHRS and CDR2 YFSETQ. The CDR3 has 16 residues. The germline V and J ends were trimmed by 4 bases and 0 bases, with 11 bases remaining between them.

The table lists this clone with a count of one. V usage is TRBV7-8 and J usage is TRBJ2-2, with 11 bases identical to TRBD1. V lost 5 bases and J lost 7; bases outside the gene matches: 9. The V gene's germline CDR1 is SGHVS and CDR2 FQNEAQ. The CDR3 runs to 16 residues. CDR3 in DNA: TGTGCCAGCAGCCTCTGGACAGGGGGCTCAGGCGGGGAGCTGTTTTTT. Translating it yields CASSLWTGGSGGELFF.

The chain has TRBV30 and TRBJ2-1, with a weak D call TRBD2 (5 bases). The V end lost 3 bases, the J end lost 4 bases, and 7 bases lay between the germline ends. The CDR3 covers 12 residues. The germline gives CDR1 GTSNPN, CDR2 SVGIG (reference sequence). The CDR3 sequence is CAWSREYNEQFF. The DNA for the CDR3 is TGTGCCTGGAGCCGGGAATACAATGAGCAGTTCTTC.

The chain uses TRBV6-5 and TRBJ2-4, with no clear D. The CDR3 contains 15 residues. The germline V and J ends were trimmed by 5 bases and 2 bases, with 13 bases remaining between them. Germline V gene sequence: CDR1 MNHEY, CDR2 SVGAGI. CDR3 sequence reads: CASSRRGDTKNIQYF. CDR3 DNA: TGTGCCAGCAGTCGCCGCGGAGACACCAAAAACATTCAGTACTTC.

The genes are TRBV7-9 and TRBJ2-7; a weak D match, TRBD2 (6 bases). V was pared by 5 bases and J by 2 bases, with 10 bases between. Germline lookup yields CDR1 SEHNR and CDR2 FQNEAQ (reference sequence). The CDR3 is 13 amino acids. The CDR3 loop is CASSPRGAYEQYF. The CDR3 DNA is TGTGCCAGCAGCCCCCGCGGGGCCTACGAGCAGTACTTC.

V usage is TRBV5-1 and J usage is TRBJ1-1; the D is unclear. CDR3 length: 15 residues. Germline V gene data show CDR1 as SGHRS and CDR2 as YFSETQ. Trimming took 5 bases from V and 2 from J, leaving 16 bases between them. Written as DNA, the CDR3 is TGCGCCAGCAGGGTTCCATCCACGGGTAACACTGAAGCTTTCTTT. Translation: CASRVPSTGNTEAFF.